A single sample is the source of the 30 T cell receptor beta chains below, sequenced in a study of blood T cell repertoires in COVID-19. Generated by immunoSEQ multiplex PCR, the TCRdb table keeps only in-frame clones and is missing some. Seen here are around 140,000 clones, roughly 90% observed once, and the top ten hold more than 2%. The sequenced sample was peripheral blood. These TCRs come from a man aged 65-85 years with active COVID-19.

The gene calls are TRBV24-1 and TRBJ2-1; D remains unclear. Germline V gives CDR1 KGHDR, CDR2 SFDVKD. This CDR3 region has 13 residues. V was pared by 5 bases and J by 7 bases, with 11 bases between. CDR3 bases: TGTGCCACCAGTGCCTATTCCTGGAATGAGCAGTTCTTC. Protein product: CATSAYSWNEQFF.

The J gene is TRBJ2-7, the V gene TRBV5-1; weak D call: TRBD1 (6 bases). This CDR3 spans 15 amino acids. CDR1 and CDR2 from the germline V gene are SGHRS and YFSETQ. Between the trimmed V and J ends, which lost 0 bases and 5 bases, there was a span of 15 bases. DNA for the CDR3: TGCGCCAGCAGCTTGGAAGGGCAGGGGATCGACGAGCAGTACTTC. This encodes CASSLEGQGIDEQYF.

The rearrangement links TRBV10-3 to TRBJ1-3, with 7 bases that match TRBD1. The CDR3 contains 14 residues. Trimming took 9 bases from V and 0 from J; bases not matched to a gene: 5. Per the germline V gene, CDR1 is ENHRY and CDR2 is SYGVKD. The CDR3 region is CAIQDRTSGNTIYF. In DNA form, the CDR3 reads TGTGCCATTCAGGACAGGACCTCTGGAAACACCATATATTTT.

The chain couples TRBV6-5 to TRBJ2-7; D unclear. Germline loops: CDR1 MNHEY, CDR2 SVGAGI. This CDR3 comprises 14 residues. Trimming pared 0 bases from V and 3 bases from J, leaving 9 bases between. Here the CDR3 DNA reads TGTGCCAGCAGTTACTCCGCAGGTGTCTACGAGCAGTACTTC. This encodes CASSYSAGVYEQYF.

V is TRBV30 and J is TRBJ1-1; possible D gene TRBD1, 5 bases. Trimming removed 7 bases from V and 6 bases from J, with 15 bases in between. This CDR3 spans 12 amino acids. Per germline, CDR1 GTSNPN and CDR2 SVGIG (reference sequence). The CDR3 reads CASLGGSPEAFF. The CDR3 DNA reads TGTGCCTCGCTTGGGGGGTCCCCTGAAGCTTTCTTT. The whole variable domain, remainder taken from reference TRBV30 and TRBJ1-1, is SQTIHQWPATLVQPVGSPLSLECTVEGTSNPNLYWYRQAAGRGLQLLFYSVGIGQISSEVPQNLSASRPQDRQFILSSKKLLLSDSGFYLCASLGGSPEAFFGQGTRLTVV.

The table lists this clone with a count of one. The gene calls are TRBV10-3 and TRBJ2-1; 10 nucleotides align to TRBD1. Germline V lookup: CDR1 ENHRY, CDR2 SYGVKD. The junction had 7 bases not matched to a gene; V was cut back by 6 bases and J by 8 bases. The CDR3 sequence is 14 residues long. DNA for the CDR3: TGTGCCATCAGAGCGGGACAGGGGCATCATGAGCAGTTCTTC. This sequence encodes CAIRAGQGHHEQFF.

This chain links TRBV28 with TRBJ1-4; tentatively, D is TRBD1 (6 bases). Per germline, CDR1 MDHEN and CDR2 SYDVKM. The CDR3 length is 16 residues. Trimming took 2 bases from V and 3 from J, leaving 13 bases between them. CDR3 bases: TGTGCCAGCAGTTTAATGGGGGCTGGATCTAATGAAAAACTGTTTTTT. Its translation: CASSLMGAGSNEKLFF.

This chain links TRBV3-1 (or the pseudogene TRBV3-2) with TRBJ2-3; 8 bases map to TRBD1. V lost 0 bases, J lost 4 bases, and 6 bases stayed unmatched. This CDR3 has 16 residues. The germline CDR1 and CDR2 sequences are LGHDT and YNNKEL (reference sequence). The CDR3 protein is CASSQDTGGSSDTQYF. The CDR3 coding sequence is TGTGCCAGCAGCCAAGATACAGGGGGTTCCTCAGATACGCAGTATTTT.

The chain employs TRBV29-1 and TRBJ2-3; 8 nucleotides agree with TRBD2. The V segment lost 5 bases and the J segment 3 bases; nucleotides outside the gene matches: 7. Germline V lookup: CDR1 SQVTM, CDR2 ANQGSEA. CDR3 length: 14 residues. The CDR3: CSVQSGSGTDTQYF. CDR3 coding DNA: TGCAGCGTTCAAAGCGGGAGTGGGACAGATACGCAGTATTTT.

The CDR3 nucleotides read TGTGCCAGCAGCCAAATCGGACAACAGTTCTTC. Protein sequence: CASSQIGQQFF. J is TRBJ2-1 and V is TRBV3-1 (or the pseudogene TRBV3-2), with a tentative D call TRBD1 (5 bases). V was cut by 2 bases and J by 13 bases, with 9 bases left in between. The germline V gene encodes CDR1 LGHDT and CDR2 YNNKEL (reference sequence). This CDR3 comprises 11 residues.

The chain is built from TRBV6-5 and TRBJ1-2; TRBD1 aligns across 9 bases. The CDR3 sequence is 14 residues long. The V segment lost 6 bases and the J segment 8 bases; nucleotides outside the gene matches: 10. Germline CDR1 is MNHEY and CDR2 is SVGAGI. CDR3 in DNA: TGTGCCAGCAGCTTGGGACAGGGTCTCGGCGGCTACACCTTC. It encodes CASSLGQGLGGYTF.

The chain uses TRBV28 and TRBJ2-2, with 8 bases identical to TRBD2. This CDR3 region has 15 residues. Unmatched junction bases numbered 14, after V lost 9 bases and J lost 8 bases. Germline values: CDR1 MDHEN, CDR2 SYDVKM. CDR3 sequence (DNA): TGTGCCAGTCAAGGCCCGGGACTAGGGGTTGGGGAGCTGTTTTTT. Its translation: CASQGPGLGVGELFF.

The V call is TRBV9, the J call TRBJ2-1; no clear D gene. The CDR3 totals 15 residues. Germline loops: CDR1 SGDLS, CDR2 YYNGEE. Trimming cost V 3 bases and J 0 bases, with 10 bases left between them. CDR3 sequence: CASSATAGSYNEQFF. The CDR3 nucleotides are TGTGCCAGCAGCGCTACGGCAGGCTCCTACAATGAGCAGTTCTTC.

CDR3 sequence reads: CASSLAGTSGSETQYF. CDR3 sequence (DNA): TGTGCCAGCAGCTTAGCGGGTACTAGCGGGAGCGAGACCCAGTACTTC. V gene TRBV7-9 combines with J gene TRBJ2-5; 11 bases agree with TRBD2. Germline V gives CDR1 SEHNR, CDR2 FQNEAQ (reference sequence). The V segment lost 0 bases and the J segment 5 bases; nucleotides outside the gene matches: 5. This CDR3 is built from 16 residues.

This chain uses TRBV14 with TRBJ2-3, with D unclear. The CDR3 consists of 13 residues. Germline CDR1 and CDR2: SGHDN and FVKESK. The germline V and J ends were trimmed by 3 bases and 4 bases, with 8 bases remaining between them. In nucleotides, the CDR3 is TGTGCCAGCAGCCACTCGGGTTCAGATACGCAGTATTTT. Translation: CASSHSGSDTQYF.

The rearrangement joins TRBV27 to TRBJ1-6; no firm D call. The germline CDR1 and CDR2 sequences are MNHEY and SMNVEV (reference sequence). The CDR3 extends over 19 amino acids. Trimming took off 5 bases at V and 0 bases at J, with 20 bases between the two ends. This CDR3 is CASSPLKGATISYNSPLHF. CDR3 bases: TGTGCCAGCAGTCCCCTCAAGGGAGCAACCATCTCCTATAATTCACCCCTCCACTTT.

The chain uses TRBV6-2 or TRBV6-3 and TRBJ2-1; TRBD2 aligns across 9 bases. The CDR3 extends over 16 amino acids. Germline V lookup: CDR1 MNHEY, CDR2 SVGEGT. V lost 4 bases, J lost 7 bases, and 11 bases stayed unmatched. CDR3 protein: CASSSLASGKRNEQFF. In nucleotides, the CDR3 is TGTGCCAGCAGTTCTTTGGCTAGCGGGAAACGAAATGAGCAGTTCTTC.

V and J are TRBV6-1 and TRBJ1-1; a possible D gene is TRBD1 (6 bases). The CDR3 loop spans 16 amino acids. Germline assignment: CDR1 MNHNS and CDR2 SASEGT. Trimming removed 5 bases at V and 2 bases at J, with 18 bases between. DNA for the CDR3: TGTGCCAGCAGTCAAGAGGGGGTCTCTTTTAACACTGAAGCTTTCTTT. Encoded protein: CASSQEGVSFNTEAFF.

This rearrangement joins TRBV27 to TRBJ1-1, with D possibly matching TRBD1 (6 bases). The CDR3 extends over 15 amino acids. The V end lost 5 bases, the J end lost 2 bases, and 15 bases lay between the germline ends. Per the germline V gene, CDR1 is MNHEY and CDR2 is SMNVEV (reference sequence). CDR3 coding DNA: TGTGCCAGCAGTCCCCTGGGGGGGGCAAACACTGAAGCTTTCTTT. Protein: CASSPLGGANTEAFF.

The chain's CDR3 is CSAEGVETQYF. CDR3 bases: TGCAGTGCTGAAGGGGTAGAGACCCAGTACTTC. This sequence joins TRBV20-1 and TRBJ2-5; maybe TRBD1 (5 bases). This CDR3 spans 11 amino acids. Germline lookup yields CDR1 DFQATT and CDR2 SNEGSKA (reference sequence). The V gene lost 5 bases and the J gene lost 4 bases, with 8 bases spanning the gap.

This chain uses TRBV7-2 with TRBJ2-7; D gene uncertain. Trimming removed 4 bases at V and 4 bases at J, with 17 bases between. The V gene's germline CDR1 is SGHTA and CDR2 FQGNSA. The CDR3 length is 15 residues. For the CDR3, the DNA is TGTGCCAGCAGCTCATCTAACCTACCTTTATACGAGCAGTACTTC. This gives the protein CASSSSNLPLYEQYF.

This chain joins TRBV18 and TRBJ1-2; D not resolved. Trimming took 2 bases from V and 5 from J, leaving 6 bases between them. In germline, CDR1 is KGHSH, CDR2 LQKENI. This CDR3 contains 12 residues. Here the CDR3 reads CASSPADYGYTF. The CDR3 nucleotides read TGTGCCAGCTCACCAGCGGATTATGGCTACACCTTC.

CDR3 protein: CAISESSSGVYNEQFF. CDR3 nucleotide sequence: TGTGCCATCAGTGAGTCCTCCAGCGGAGTTTACAATGAGCAGTTCTTC. V is TRBV10-3 and J is TRBJ2-1, with D possibly being TRBD2 (5 bases). The germline V gene encodes CDR1 ENHRY and CDR2 SYGVKD. The CDR3 consists of 16 residues. Between the trimmed V and J ends, which lost 0 bases and 4 bases, there was a span of 13 bases.

This clone was found once. The chain recombines TRBV6-6 with TRBJ1-4, with 9 bases lining up with TRBD1. The CDR3 totals 14 residues. Germline CDR1 MNHNY, CDR2 SVGAGI (reference sequence). J gave up 8 bases and V 7 bases, and 8 bases lay outside the gene matches. The CDR3 DNA is TGTGCCAGCAACGGGGACAGGGTTACCGAAAAACTGTTTTTT. Protein sequence: CASNGDRVTEKLFF.

This chain joins TRBV29-1 and TRBJ1-2, with D possibly matching TRBD1 (6 bases). Trimming removed 7 bases at V and 4 bases at J, with 13 bases between. The CDR3 totals 12 residues. Germline values: CDR1 SQVTM, CDR2 ANQGSEA. The CDR3 spells CSGQQGSYGYTF. The CDR3 bases are TGCAGCGGGCAACAGGGTAGCTATGGCTACACCTTC.

The rearrangement uses TRBV7-9 and TRBJ2-3, with 9 bases aligning to TRBD2. V shed 1 base, J shed 4 bases, and the junction held 9 bases outside the gene matches. The germline CDR1 and CDR2 sequences are SEHNR and FQNEAQ (reference sequence). The CDR3 is 17 amino acids. The CDR3 spells CASSLDAGQRGADTQYF. DNA for the CDR3: TGTGCCAGCAGCTTAGATGCGGGACAGCGGGGGGCAGATACGCAGTATTTT.

The V and J genes are TRBV27 and TRBJ2-7; D is perhaps TRBD2 (5 bases). The CDR3 length is 13 residues. Germline V gene data show CDR1 as MNHEY and CDR2 as SMNVEV (reference sequence). Trimming stripped 6 bases from V and 4 bases from J, with 13 bases between. CDR3 sequence (DNA): TGTGCCAGCAGCCAGGACTCCTCGTACGAGCAGTACTTC. It specifies CASSQDSSYEQYF.

The chain employs TRBV7-9 and TRBJ1-4; the match to TRBD1 covers 9 bases. V lost 0 bases to trimming and J lost 8 bases; unmatched junction nucleotides: 4. CDR3 size: 15 residues. Germline V gene sequence: CDR1 SEHNR, CDR2 FQNEAQ (reference sequence). CDR3 bases: TGTGCCAGCAGCTTAGCGGGACAGGGAATAGAAAAACTGTTTTTT. Amino acid sequence: CASSLAGQGIEKLFF.

The gene calls are TRBV19 and TRBJ2-7, with D perhaps TRBD1 (6 bases). Germline V gene lookup returns CDR1 LNHDA and CDR2 SQIVND (reference sequence). V lost 5 bases and J 2 bases, leaving 16 bases between the germline ends. This CDR3 spans 15 amino acids. The CDR3 sequence: CASSVSRDIPYEQYF. The CDR3 DNA follows: TGTGCCAGTAGTGTCTCCCGGGACATCCCCTACGAGCAGTACTTC.

V gene TRBV7-2 combines with J gene TRBJ2-5; 9 positions agree with TRBD2. The CDR3 is 13 amino acids. Germline lookup yields CDR1 SGHTA and CDR2 FQGNSA. Unmatched junction bases numbered 5, after V lost 6 bases and J lost 6 bases. The CDR3 DNA follows: TGTGCCAGCAGTCGCGGGAGGGGACAGACCCAGTACTTC. Protein: CASSRGRGQTQYF.